A single sample is the source of the 32 T cell receptor beta chains below, sequenced in a study of T cell repertoires in cytomegalovirus infection. Each CDR3 protein gets one entry after TCRdb re-called the reads with MiXCR. The data show about 230,000 distinct CDR3 sequences, with 20% to 25% seen just once and around a sixth held by the top ten. The sample consisted of CD8+ T cells from PBMCs. These receptors were obtained from a human donor in good health (CMV status not recorded). Some clones in this sample may be carry-over from other donors' samples.

This clonotype has ten or more counts. The chain has TRBV4-1 and TRBJ1-1; D gene uncertain. V lost 0 bases to trimming and J lost 0 bases, with 8 bases between them. Germline lookup yields CDR1 MGHRA and CDR2 YSYEKL. The CDR3 spans 15 residues. The CDR3 region is CASSQDKVMNTEAFF. Written as DNA, the CDR3 is TGCGCCAGCAGCCAAGATAAAGTCATGAACACTGAAGCTTTCTTT.

This clonotype was seen many times. The V call is TRBV11-1, the J call TRBJ1-1; 8 nucleotides agree with TRBD1. Unmatched junction bases numbered 3, after V lost 5 bases and J lost 4 bases. Germline V lookup: CDR1 SGHAT, CDR2 FQDESV (reference sequence). CDR3 length equals 13 residues. The CDR3 nucleotides read TGTGCCAGCAGCCGGACAGGGATCACTGAAGCTTTCTTT. Translating it yields CASSRTGITEAFF.

The chain has TRBV6-1 and TRBJ1-2, with D unresolved. Germline CDR1 reads MNHNS; CDR2 reads SASEGT. The CDR3 runs 13 residues. Deletions cut 5 bases from V and 4 bases from J, with 11 bases between. CDR3 coding DNA: TGTGCCAGCAGTCCTCTACACAGCTATGGCTACACCTTC. This codes for CASSPLHSYGYTF.

The chain uses TRBV29-1 and TRBJ1-2, with D maybe TRBD1 (5 bases). The CDR3 totals 12 residues. Germline V gene data show CDR1 as SQVTM and CDR2 as ANQGSEA. Trimming stripped 0 bases from V and 5 bases from J, with 7 bases between. The CDR3 loop reads CSVEDGGYGYTF. CDR3 DNA: TGCAGCGTTGAAGATGGGGGATATGGCTACACCTTC.

V is TRBV5-5 and J is TRBJ1-3; no clear D gene. The CDR3 sequence is 18 residues long. The V end lost 4 bases, the J end lost 0 bases, and 20 bases lay between the germline ends. Germline V gene sequence: CDR1 SGHKS, CDR2 YYEKEE (reference sequence). The CDR3 nucleotides read TGTGCCAGCAGCGGGGAACCCGCCGACCCAAACTCTGGAAACACCATATATTTT. Translating gives CASSGEPADPNSGNTIYF. Drawing the rest from reference TRBV5-5 and TRBJ1-3, the complete variable domain is DAGVTQSPTHLIKTRGQQVTLRCSPISGHKSVSWYQQVLGQGPQFIFQYYEKEERGRGNFPDRFSARQFPNYSSELNVNALLLGDSALYLCASSGEPADPNSGNTIYFGEGSWLTVV.

Many counts were recorded for this clonotype. V gene TRBV7-6 combines with J gene TRBJ2-5; maybe TRBD2 (5 bases). V lost 2 bases and J 5 bases, leaving 9 bases between the germline ends. The germline gives CDR1 SGHVS, CDR2 FNYEAQ. The CDR3 totals 13 residues. CDR3 amino acids: CASSLSRDETQYF. CDR3 DNA: TGTGCCAGCAGCTTATCACGGGATGAGACCCAGTACTTC. Supplemented by reference TRBV7-6 and TRBJ2-5, the full variable domain reads GAGVSQSPRYKVTKRGQDVALRCDPISGHVSLYWYRQALGQGPEFLTYFNYEAQQDKSGLPNDRFSAERPEGSISTLTIQRTEQRDSAMYRCASSLSRDETQYFGPGTRLLVL.

The rearrangement links TRBV7-6 to TRBJ2-1; D is perhaps TRBD1 or TRBD2 (5 bases each). The V gene lost 7 bases and the J gene lost 5 bases, with 15 bases spanning the gap. This CDR3 region has 14 residues. Germline CDR1 reads SGHVS; CDR2 reads FNYEAQ. The CDR3 DNA follows: TGTGCCAGCACCAAGCCTGGGGGAAACAATGAGCAGTTCTTC. This gives the protein CASTKPGGNNEQFF.

The chain combines TRBV20-1 with TRBJ2-5; D not certain. The V gene's germline CDR1 is DFQATT and CDR2 SNEGSKA (reference sequence). Trimming removed 5 bases from V and 2 bases from J, with 12 bases in between. The CDR3 loop spans 13 amino acids. CDR3 in amino acids: CSALPVEQETQYF. DNA for the CDR3: TGCAGTGCTCTCCCCGTAGAGCAAGAGACCCAGTACTTC.

This clonotype has just a few counts. V is TRBV15 and J is TRBJ2-1; the match to TRBD1 covers 7 bases. The germline CDR1 and CDR2 sequences are LNHNV and YYDKDF (reference sequence). Germline trimming cut 0 bases from V and 4 bases from J; bases unmatched to any gene: 3. This CDR3 has 15 residues. In nucleotides, the CDR3 is TGTGCCACCAGCAGAGATCCGGGACAGTACAATGAGCAGTTCTTC. Amino acid sequence: CATSRDPGQYNEQFF.

The chain joins TRBV10-3 to TRBJ1-2; D is perhaps TRBD1 (6 bases). The germline gives CDR1 ENHRY, CDR2 SYGVKD. The CDR3 consists of 16 residues. V lost 2 bases to trimming and J lost 8 bases, with 21 bases between them. The CDR3 nucleotides read TGTGCCATCAGTGAGGAGGTCTTCGGGGGCTCGGGAGGCTACACCTTC. It translates to CAISEEVFGGSGGYTF.

The chain has TRBV28 and TRBJ2-1; TRBD2 matches at 8 bases. V trimming: 1 base; J trimming: 5 bases; junction bases outside the gene matches: 4. There are 15 residues in the CDR3. Per the germline V gene, CDR1 is MDHEN and CDR2 is SYDVKM. The CDR3 DNA follows: TGTGCCAGCAGTTTATTTGCGGGGGGCAACAATGAGCAGTTCTTC. Translating gives CASSLFAGGNNEQFF.

This clonotype showed up many times. The chain links TRBV7-9 to TRBJ2-1, with 8 bases aligning to TRBD1. Trimming took 11 bases from V and 4 from J; bases not matched to a gene: 13. The CDR3 runs to 15 residues. Germline loops: CDR1 SEHNR, CDR2 FQNEAQ (reference sequence). Here the CDR3 reads CAEGRPGQEYNEQFF. CDR3 bases: TGTGCCGAGGGGAGACCGGGACAGGAGTACAATGAGCAGTTCTTC. Full variable domain (remainder filled in from reference TRBV7-9 and TRBJ2-1): DTGVSQNPRHKITKRGQNVTFRCDPISEHNRLYWYRQTLGQGPEFLTYFQNEAQLEKSRLLSDRFSAERPKGSFSTLEIQRTEQGDSAMYLCAEGRPGQEYNEQFFGPGTRLTVL.

This clonotype appeared many times. V usage is TRBV7-8 and J usage is TRBJ1-2; tentative D call: TRBD1 (5 bases). V was pared by 3 bases and J by 3 bases, with 23 bases between. Germline CDR1 is SGHVS and CDR2 is FQNEAQ. The CDR3 extends over 18 amino acids. DNA of the CDR3: TGTGCCAGCAGCTTTGGGCAGGGAGAAGCAAATGATGACTATGGCTACACCTTC. Protein sequence: CASSFGQGEANDDYGYTF.

CDR3 in amino acids: CASSYDRGAEAFF. The CDR3, as DNA: TGTGCCAGCAGCTATGATCGGGGGGCTGAAGCTTTCTTT. The chain carries TRBV6-1 and TRBJ1-1; possible D gene TRBD1, 5 bases. This CDR3 has 13 residues. The V and J ends lost 6 bases and 6 bases respectively, with 14 bases between them. CDR1 MNHNS and CDR2 SASEGT come from the germline V gene.

The rearrangement joins TRBV4-1 to TRBJ1-2; TRBD1 aligns across 8 bases. The germline V gene has CDR1 MGHRA and CDR2 YSYEKL. This CDR3 comprises 15 residues. J gave up 4 bases and V 5 bases, and 9 bases lay outside the gene matches. CDR3 nucleotide sequence: TGCGCCAGCAGCACCCCAGGGGGCGCCGGCTATGGCTACACCTTC. Translation gives CASSTPGGAGYGYTF.

The rearrangement joins TRBV19 to TRBJ2-3; 12 nucleotides line up with TRBD1. V dropped 7 bases and J dropped 5; count of bases not matched to a gene: 7. This CDR3 region has 15 residues. CDR1 LNHDA and CDR2 SQIVND come from the germline V gene (reference sequence). This chain's CDR3 is CASNLGQGARDTQYF. Written as DNA, the CDR3 is TGTGCCAGTAATTTGGGACAGGGGGCAAGAGATACGCAGTATTTT.

This clonotype was detected many times. The CDR3 DNA reads TGTGCCAGCAGCTTAGCAGGGACTAAGGGTGAAGCTTTCTTT. Translating gives CASSLAGTKGEAFF. V gene TRBV7-9 combines with J gene TRBJ1-1; D is perhaps TRBD1 (5 bases). Germline values: CDR1 SEHNR, CDR2 FQNEAQ (reference sequence). The CDR3 consists of 14 residues. The V and J ends lost 0 bases and 7 bases respectively, with 12 bases between them. Together with reference TRBV7-9 and TRBJ1-1, the CDR3 gives the full variable domain: DTGVSQNPRHKITKRGQNVTFRCDPISEHNRLYWYRQTLGQGPEFLTYFQNEAQLEKSRLLSDRFSAERPKGSFSTLEIQRTEQGDSAMYLCASSLAGTKGEAFFGQGTRLTVV.

Only a few counts were recorded for this clonotype. The chain is built from TRBV19 and TRBJ2-1; 7 bases are a match to TRBD1. The CDR3 covers 14 residues. Looked up from germline, CDR1 is LNHDA and CDR2 is SQIVND (reference sequence). Trimming at V came to 5 bases and at J to 3 bases, leaving 4 bases not matched to a gene. This chain's CDR3 is CASSEGGRYNEQFF. The CDR3 DNA sequence: TGTGCCAGTAGTGAAGGGGGCCGCTACAATGAGCAGTTCTTC.

In its sample, this clonotype was seen a few times. The rearrangement links TRBV28 to TRBJ2-3; D is unclear. The germline V and J ends were trimmed by 9 bases and 5 bases, with 6 bases remaining between them. CDR3 length: 10 amino acids. Germline lookup yields CDR1 MDHEN and CDR2 SYDVKM. The CDR3 coding sequence is TGTGCCAGACTGCTAGATACGCAGTATTTT. Translated, it gives CARLLDTQYF.

V is TRBV29-1 and J is TRBJ1-1, with D unresolved. Per germline, CDR1 SQVTM and CDR2 ANQGSEA. V was cut by 0 bases and J by 1 base, with 3 bases left in between. CDR3 length: 12 amino acids. Written as DNA, the CDR3 is TGCAGCGTTGAAGACGGGAACACTGAAGCTTTCTTT. Its translation is CSVEDGNTEAFF. The entire variable domain, with the rest obtained from reference TRBV29-1 and TRBJ1-1, is as follows: SAVISQKPSRDICQRGTSLTIQCQVDSQVTMMFWYRQQPGQSLTLIATANQGSEATYESGFVIDKFPISRPNLTFSTLTVSNMSPEDSSIYLCSVEDGNTEAFFGQGTRLTVV.

This clonotype was observed at least ten times. The rearrangement uses TRBV7-9 and TRBJ2-7; 9 bases are shared with TRBD1. This CDR3 spans 15 amino acids. Germline CDR1 is SEHNR and CDR2 is FQNEAQ (reference sequence). After removal of 6 bases from V and 5 bases from J, the junction contained 11 bases not matched to a gene. CDR3 region: CASSYPWDREDEQYF. For the CDR3, the DNA is TGTGCCAGCAGTTACCCCTGGGACAGGGAAGACGAGCAGTACTTC.

This clonotype was counted only a few times. V is TRBV2 and J is TRBJ2-3, with D possibly TRBD2 on 5 matching bases. Germline V gene sequence: CDR1 SNHLY, CDR2 FYNNEI. V was shortened by 4 bases and J by 10 bases, with 12 bases between the two germline ends. The CDR3 length is 12 residues. The CDR3 here is CASSAGILSQYF. For the CDR3, the DNA is TGTGCCAGCAGTGCGGGGATACTTTCGCAGTATTTT.

This chain connects TRBV13 to TRBJ1-4, with D possibly being TRBD1 (6 bases). There are 14 residues in the CDR3. Per germline, CDR1 PRHDT and CDR2 FYEKMQ (reference sequence). V lost 0 bases and J 6 bases, leaving 8 bases between the germline ends. The chain's CDR3 is CASSLGRGDEKLFF. CDR3 in DNA: TGTGCCAGCAGCTTAGGCAGGGGAGATGAAAAACTGTTTTTT.

This chain joins TRBV11-1 and TRBJ2-3, with D maybe TRBD2 (6 bases). V lost 5 bases and J lost 4, with 13 bases in between. Germline assignment: CDR1 SGHAT and CDR2 FQDESV (reference sequence). The CDR3 runs to 14 residues. CDR3 sequence reads: CASSRRGNADTQYF. The CDR3, as DNA: TGTGCCAGCAGCCGACGGGGGAACGCAGATACGCAGTATTTT.

About this clonotype itself: At one of its ends the junction is not consistent with the germline gene, which may arise from a read error. CDR3 in DNA: TGTGCCAGCTCACCTCCAGACGGCTACGAGCGGTACTTC. The encoded protein is CASSPPDGYERYF. The chain recombines TRBV18 with TRBJ2-7, with unresolved D. CDR3 length: 13 amino acids. Germline V gene data show CDR1 as KGHSH and CDR2 as LQKENI.

The CDR3 nucleotides are TGCAGTGCTAGAGATCCCACAGCCAACTATGGCTACACCTTC. Its translation is CSARDPTANYGYTF. The genes are TRBV20-1 and TRBJ1-2; D is ambiguous. The CDR3 sequence is 14 residues long. The germline V gene has CDR1 DFQATT and CDR2 SNEGSKA (reference sequence). V was shortened by 0 bases and J by 2 bases, with 10 bases between the two germline ends.

This clonotype was picked up many times. The chain is built from TRBV7-9 and TRBJ2-3, with D tentatively TRBD2 (6 bases). Germline V CDR1 and CDR2: SEHNR, FQNEAQ (reference sequence). The CDR3 loop spans 16 amino acids. Trimming took off 1 base at V and 2 bases at J, with 13 bases between the two ends. CDR3 residues: CASSLGSSGDTDTQYF. CDR3 DNA sequence: TGTGCCAGCAGCTTAGGCTCGTCGGGGGACACAGATACGCAGTATTTT.

The gene calls are TRBV6-2 or TRBV6-3 and TRBJ2-1, with 7 positions matching TRBD2. CDR3 length: 16 amino acids. V lost 6 bases to trimming and J lost 0 bases; unmatched junction nucleotides: 8. In germline, CDR1 is MNHEY, CDR2 SVGEGT. CDR3 amino acids: CASSLSGPGSYNEQFF. For the CDR3, the DNA is TGTGCCAGCAGCCTTAGCGGGCCCGGCTCCTACAATGAGCAGTTCTTC.

This clonotype was detected a few times. The J gene is TRBJ2-7, the V gene TRBV14; tentatively, D is TRBD1 (5 bases). Germline V gene sequence: CDR1 SGHDN, CDR2 FVKESK. V dropped 6 bases and J dropped 4 bases, with 13 bases sitting between them. The CDR3 is 13 residues long. The CDR3 sequence is CASSWGHRYEQYF. In DNA form, the CDR3 reads TGTGCCAGCAGTTGGGGCCATCGTTACGAGCAGTACTTC. The complete variable domain, with remaining parts taken from reference TRBV14 and TRBJ2-7, reads EAGVTQFPSHSVIEKGQTVTLRCDPISGHDNLYWYRRVMGKEIKFLLHFVKESKQDESGMPNNRFLAERTGGTYSTLKVQPAELEDSGVYFCASSWGHRYEQYFGPGTRLTVT.

CDR3 DNA sequence: TGTGCCAGCAGCTACGGACTCGCTATAGGCAATGAGCAGTACTTC. The encoded protein is CASSYGLAIGNEQYF. The chain recombines TRBV7-4 with TRBJ2-1; D is possibly TRBD2 (5 bases). The J call may not be correct, given that the DNA end is closer to TRBJ2-7. The CDR3 loop spans 15 amino acids. Looked up from germline, CDR1 is SGHVT and CDR2 is SQSDAQ.

The rearrangement joins TRBV5-1 to TRBJ2-1; D is undetermined. Germline V lookup: CDR1 SGHRS, CDR2 YFSETQ. V lost 0 bases and J lost 4, with 5 bases in between. The CDR3 has 13 residues. This chain's CDR3 is CASSLVAYNEQFF. DNA for the CDR3: TGCGCCAGCAGCTTGGTTGCTTACAATGAGCAGTTCTTC.

This clonotype was found a few times. The chain links TRBV7-3 to TRBJ2-1, with D perhaps TRBD2 (6 bases). Germline CDR1 is SGHTA and CDR2 is FQGTGA. V was clipped by 5 bases and J by 5 bases, with 22 bases between them. CDR3 length: 17 amino acids. In nucleotides, the CDR3 is TGTGCCAGCAGCCCCATCGGGACTTCGGGGTTCGACAATGAGCAGTTCTTC. Its protein product is CASSPIGTSGFDNEQFF.